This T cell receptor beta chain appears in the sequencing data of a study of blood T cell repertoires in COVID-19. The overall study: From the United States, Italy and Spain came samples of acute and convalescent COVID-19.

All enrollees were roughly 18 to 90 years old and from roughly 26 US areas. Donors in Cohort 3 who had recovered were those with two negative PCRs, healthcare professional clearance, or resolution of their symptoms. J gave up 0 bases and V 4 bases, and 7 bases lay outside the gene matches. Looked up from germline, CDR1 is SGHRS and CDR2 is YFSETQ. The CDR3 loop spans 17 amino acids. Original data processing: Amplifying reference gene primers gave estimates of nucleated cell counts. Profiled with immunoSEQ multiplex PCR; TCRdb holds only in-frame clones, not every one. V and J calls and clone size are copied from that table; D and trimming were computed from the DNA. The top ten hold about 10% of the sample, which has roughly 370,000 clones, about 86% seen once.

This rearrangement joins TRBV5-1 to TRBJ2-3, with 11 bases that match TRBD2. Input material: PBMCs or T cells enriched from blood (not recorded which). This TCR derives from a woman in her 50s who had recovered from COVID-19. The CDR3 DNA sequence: TGCGCCAGCAGCAAAGCCCTAGCGGGGGGAAGCACAGATACGCAGTATTTT. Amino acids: CASSKALAGGSTDTQYF.